A single sample is the source of the 27 T cell receptor beta chains below, sequenced in a study of circulating and synovial CD4+ cells in juvenile arthritis. Some clones are missing from TCRdb's copy, which holds only in-frame ones; the method was immunoSEQ multiplex PCR. This sample has about 32,000 clones; more than 90% occur once, and the top ten carry 0.68%. The sample taken for sequencing was CD4+ T cells from blood. The receptors were gathered from a human donor with juvenile idiopathic arthritis.

The rearrangement uses TRBV28 and TRBJ2-7, with 9 bases matching TRBD2. Germline V gene lookup returns CDR1 MDHEN and CDR2 SYDVKM. Germline trimming cut 2 bases from V and 0 bases from J; bases unmatched to any gene: 5. The CDR3 contains 16 residues. Written as DNA, the CDR3 is TGTGCCAGCAGTTTAACCCTAGCGGGATCCTCCTACGAGCAGTACTTC. Amino acid sequence: CASSLTLAGSSYEQYF.

The chain couples TRBV20-1 to TRBJ1-1; D is unresolved. V was trimmed by 5 bases and J by 11 bases, leaving 15 bases between them. The CDR3 covers 11 residues. Germline assignment: CDR1 DFQATT and CDR2 SNEGSKA (reference sequence). CDR3 loop: CSAGSDPGAFF. In nucleotides, the CDR3 is TGCAGTGCTGGATCAGACCCCGGGGCTTTCTTT.

The rearrangement joins TRBV7-3 to TRBJ2-2; D might be TRBD2 (7 bases). Germline V gene lookup returns CDR1 SGHTA and CDR2 FQGTGA. The CDR3 runs to 15 residues. Trimming took 3 bases from V and 6 from J, leaving 14 bases between them. This CDR3 is CASSFSGGRSGELFF. Here the CDR3 DNA reads TGTGCCAGCAGCTTCTCCGGGGGGCGTTCCGGGGAGCTGTTTTTT.

The V and J genes are TRBV7-2 and TRBJ1-5; D is unresolved. In germline, CDR1 is SGHTA, CDR2 FQGNSA. This CDR3 comprises 15 residues. V was trimmed by 1 base and J by 3 bases, leaving 10 bases between them. The CDR3 protein is CASSLVSLPNQPQHF. The CDR3 DNA sequence: TGTGCCAGCAGCTTAGTAAGCCTCCCCAATCAGCCCCAGCATTTT.

About this clone itself: The junction does not match germline at one end; this may be a read error. The chain uses TRBV27 and TRBJ1-2; 7 nucleotides match TRBD1. The germline CDR1 and CDR2 sequences are MNHEY and SMNVEV (reference sequence). The CDR3 extends over 18 amino acids. The CDR3 DNA follows: TGTGCCAGCAGTATATCGTACAGGGGTATCGCGTCCTTATATGGCTACACCTTC. As protein: CASSISYRGIASLYGYTF.

The J gene is TRBJ2-6, the V gene TRBV2; 10 nucleotides agree with TRBD1. The germline gives CDR1 SNHLY, CDR2 FYNNEI. Unmatched junction bases numbered 8, after V lost 9 bases and J lost 0 bases. The CDR3 consists of 17 residues. The CDR3 sequence: CASEGQGSNSGANVLTF. The CDR3 DNA is TGTGCCAGTGAGGGACAGGGGTCTAACTCTGGGGCCAACGTCCTGACTTTC.

The chain couples TRBV11-2 to TRBJ2-2, with unresolved D. Trimming took 5 bases from V and 5 from J, leaving 12 bases between them. Germline CDR1 and CDR2: SGHAT and FQNNGV. CDR3 size: 14 residues. Written as DNA, the CDR3 is TGTGCCAGCAGCCCTCCTGCCCGGACCGGGGAGCTGTTTTTT. Protein product: CASSPPARTGELFF. The variable domain in full, completed from reference TRBV11-2 and TRBJ2-2, reads EAGVAQSPRYKIIEKRQSVAFWCNPISGHATLYWYQQILGQGPKLLIQFQNNGVVDDSQLPKDRFSAERLKGVDSTLKIQPAKLEDSAVYLCASSPPARTGELFFGEGSRLTVL.

The gene calls are TRBV10-3 and TRBJ2-1, with TRBD2 identical over 12 bases. The germline CDR1 and CDR2 sequences are ENHRY and SYGVKD. V dropped 10 bases and J dropped 7; count of bases not matched to a gene: 5. The CDR3 totals 13 residues. The CDR3 nucleotides read TGTGCCACACTGACTAGCGGGGGAAATGAGCAGTTCTTC. As protein: CATLTSGGNEQFF.

This chain joins TRBV6-1 and TRBJ2-3; 8 bases agree with TRBD2. This CDR3 has 13 amino acids. Germline V CDR1 and CDR2: MNHNS, SASEGT. J was trimmed by 14 bases and V by 1 base; bases with no gene match: 8. The CDR3 DNA sequence: TGTGCCAGCAGTGAAGGCGCCGGGACTAGAGGGTATTTT. Amino acids: CASSEGAGTRGYF.

V gene TRBV19 combines with J gene TRBJ1-1, with D maybe TRBD1 (5 bases). Germline CDR1 LNHDA, CDR2 SQIVND (reference sequence). Trimming removed 5 bases at V and 6 bases at J, with 10 bases between. This CDR3 contains 12 residues. CDR3 nucleotides: TGTGCCAGTAGTCCTCGACAGCCTGAAGCTTTCTTT. It translates to CASSPRQPEAFF.

V gene TRBV7-8 combines with J gene TRBJ1-3, with 9 bases identical to TRBD1. Germline CDR1 is SGHVS and CDR2 is FQNEAQ. With 10 bases clipped from V and 4 bases from J, the junction kept 23 bases outside the gene matches. This CDR3 spans 19 amino acids. The CDR3 region is CATSFLRGTGKGPGNTIYF. The CDR3, as DNA: TGTGCCACTTCTTTTCTGAGGGGGACAGGGAAAGGTCCCGGAAACACCATATATTTT.

This clone was recorded once. V and J are TRBV5-1 and TRBJ2-7; 10 nucleotides align to TRBD1. This CDR3 contains 16 residues. The V gene end was trimmed by 4 bases and the J gene end by 7 bases; junction bases not matched to a gene: 14. Germline lookup yields CDR1 SGHRS and CDR2 YFSETQ. CDR3 sequence: CASSESGTGVGGEQYF. As DNA, the CDR3 is TGCGCCAGCAGCGAATCGGGGACAGGGGTCGGTGGGGAGCAGTACTTC.

The chain couples TRBV13 to TRBJ2-5, with D maybe TRBD2 (6 bases). CDR1 is PRHDT and CDR2 is FYEKMQ in the germline V gene (reference sequence). V was pared by 5 bases and J by 7 bases, with 17 bases between. This CDR3 is 14 amino acids long. For the CDR3, the DNA is TGTGCCAGCAGCGGAACACGGAGGAGGGGGACCCAGTACTTC. Its protein product is CASSGTRRRGTQYF. The whole variable domain, remainder taken from reference TRBV13 and TRBJ2-5, is AAGVIQSPRHLIKEKRETATLKCYPIPRHDTVYWYQQGPGQDPQFLISFYEKMQSDKGSIPDRFSAQQFSDYHSELNMSSLELGDSALYFCASSGTRRRGTQYFGPGTRLLVL.

The V gene is TRBV30, the J gene TRBJ2-3; 7 nucleotides agree with TRBD2. The CDR3 extends over 13 amino acids. In germline, CDR1 is GTSNPN, CDR2 SVGIG (reference sequence). The V gene end was trimmed by 4 bases and the J gene end by 5 bases; junction bases not matched to a gene: 6. This chain's CDR3 is CAWKSSGLDTQYF. In DNA, the CDR3 is TGTGCCTGGAAGTCTAGCGGATTAGATACGCAGTATTTT.

The chain is built from TRBV10-3 and TRBJ2-3, with 7 nucleotides matching TRBD1. There are 15 residues in the CDR3. Per the germline V gene, CDR1 is ENHRY and CDR2 is SYGVKD. After removal of 2 bases from V and 4 bases from J, the junction contained 6 bases not matched to a gene. In nucleotides, the CDR3 is TGTGCCATCAGTGAGGGACAGGAACATTCAGATACGCAGTATTTT. It encodes CAISEGQEHSDTQYF.

V usage is TRBV6-6 and J usage is TRBJ2-1; tentative D call: TRBD1 (6 bases). The CDR3 is made up of 14 amino acids. Germline values: CDR1 MNHNY, CDR2 SVGAGI (reference sequence). Trimming pared 7 bases from V and 0 bases from J, leaving 10 bases between. DNA of the CDR3: TGTGCCAGCAACATGGACAGCTCCTACAATGAGCAGTTCTTC. Encoded protein: CASNMDSSYNEQFF.

V and J are TRBV19 and TRBJ2-1; 13 bases line up with TRBD2. The CDR3 is made up of 16 amino acids. Germline-derived CDR1 and CDR2 are LNHDA and SQIVND (reference sequence). The V gene end was trimmed by 4 bases and the J gene end by 9 bases; junction bases not matched to a gene: 9. The CDR3 sequence: CASSTRGLAGVGEQFF. In DNA, the CDR3 is TGTGCCAGTAGTACTAGAGGACTAGCGGGAGTAGGTGAGCAGTTCTTC.

V and J are TRBV19 and TRBJ1-2; 8 nucleotides line up with TRBD1. After removal of 7 bases from V and 4 bases from J, the junction contained 20 bases not matched to a gene. The CDR3 runs 18 residues. Germline V CDR1 and CDR2: LNHDA, SQIVND (reference sequence). CDR3 loop: CASNKSKGQGIFRYGYTF. In DNA, the CDR3 is TGTGCCAGTAACAAGTCAAAAGGACAGGGTATTTTTCGCTATGGCTACACCTTC.

The sample holds one count of this clone. The chain joins TRBV2 to TRBJ2-5, with 10 bases identical to TRBD1. The J call may not be correct, given that the DNA end is closer to TRBJ2-7. This CDR3 has 13 residues. CDR1 is SNHLY, CDR2 FYNNEI, per germline. The CDR3 loop is CARGQGGTYEQYF. CDR3 coding DNA: TGTGCCAGAGGACAGGGGGGAACCTACGAGCAGTACTTC.

The gene calls are TRBV7-3 and TRBJ1-2; TRBD1 aligns across 10 bases. The CDR3 covers 15 residues. V was pared by 4 bases and J by 8 bases, with 10 bases of the junction left unmatched. Germline assignment: CDR1 SGHTA and CDR2 FQGTGA. The CDR3: CASSSGGTGEIGYTF. The CDR3 bases are TGTGCCAGCAGCTCTGGGGGGACAGGGGAAATAGGCTACACCTTC.

J is TRBJ1-3 and V is TRBV9, with D possibly matching TRBD1 (5 bases). V was shortened by 3 bases and J by 8 bases, with 15 bases between the two germline ends. The CDR3 contains 14 residues. Per the germline V gene, CDR1 is SGDLS and CDR2 is YYNGEE. CDR3 loop: CASSATHRWDTIYF. As DNA, the CDR3 is TGTGCCAGCAGCGCGACCCACAGGTGGGACACCATATATTTT.

J is TRBJ1-5 and V is TRBV7-9, with 10 bases lining up with TRBD1. The CDR3 has 17 residues. Per germline, CDR1 SEHNR and CDR2 FQNEAQ (reference sequence). J gave up 5 bases and V 1 base, and 8 bases lay outside the gene matches. CDR3 coding DNA: TGTGCCAGCAGCTTAGGGGGGACAGGGGCGGCGGATCAGCCCCAGCATTTT. Its translation: CASSLGGTGAADQPQHF. Complete variable domain (other parts from reference TRBV7-9 and TRBJ1-5): DTGVSQNPRHKITKRGQNVTFRCDPISEHNRLYWYRQTLGQGPEFLTYFQNEAQLEKSRLLSDRFSAERPKGSFSTLEIQRTEQGDSAMYLCASSLGGTGAADQPQHFGDGTRLSIL.

The J gene is TRBJ2-5, the V gene TRBV13; 8 bases are a match to TRBD2. Per the germline V gene, CDR1 is PRHDT and CDR2 is FYEKMQ (reference sequence). The ends lost 5 bases at V and 5 bases at J; junction bases unmatched: 16. The CDR3 has 17 amino acids. In nucleotides, the CDR3 is TGTGCCAGCAGCCTCGAGGCTAGCGGGCCCTGGGGGGAGACCCAGTACTTC. Protein sequence: CASSLEASGPWGETQYF.

This clone turned up a few times. The rearrangement joins TRBV19 to TRBJ2-6; TRBD2 matches at 10 bases. In germline, CDR1 is LNHDA, CDR2 SQIVND (reference sequence). V trimming: 4 bases; J trimming: 0 bases; junction bases outside the gene matches: 9. This CDR3 spans 19 amino acids. CDR3 in amino acids: CASSTMPGLATSGANVLTF. CDR3 in DNA: TGTGCCAGTAGTACGATGCCGGGACTAGCGACCTCTGGGGCCAACGTCCTGACTTTC.

The table lists this clone with a count of one. The V and J genes are TRBV10-3 and TRBJ2-3; TRBD2 might be the D (6 bases). Trimming shortened V by 0 bases and J by 1 base, and 14 bases separated the two germline ends. CDR1 and CDR2 (germline): ENHRY, SYGVKD. CDR3 size: 17 residues. CDR3 coding DNA: TGTGCCATCAGTGAGTCAAGGCAGGGCGGGGGCACAGATACGCAGTATTTT. It translates to CAISESRQGGGTDTQYF.

The chain has TRBV5-4 and TRBJ2-5, with TRBD2 matching over 12 bases. CDR1 and CDR2 (germline): SGHNT, YYREEE (reference sequence). The CDR3 extends over 14 amino acids. V shed 7 bases and J 1 base; nucleotides not matched to a gene: 2. In DNA form, the CDR3 reads TGTGCCAGCCGACTAGCGGGGGCCCAAGAGACCCAGTACTTC. As protein: CASRLAGAQETQYF.

The chain links TRBV7-2 to TRBJ2-4, with TRBD2 matching 7 bases. The CDR3 is 15 residues long. J gave up 5 bases and V 2 bases, and 6 bases lay outside the gene matches. CDR1 SGHTA and CDR2 FQGNSA come from the germline V gene. The chain's CDR3 is CASSLMGLAENIQYF. CDR3 sequence (DNA): TGTGCCAGCAGCTTAATGGGGCTAGCGGAAAACATTCAGTACTTC.